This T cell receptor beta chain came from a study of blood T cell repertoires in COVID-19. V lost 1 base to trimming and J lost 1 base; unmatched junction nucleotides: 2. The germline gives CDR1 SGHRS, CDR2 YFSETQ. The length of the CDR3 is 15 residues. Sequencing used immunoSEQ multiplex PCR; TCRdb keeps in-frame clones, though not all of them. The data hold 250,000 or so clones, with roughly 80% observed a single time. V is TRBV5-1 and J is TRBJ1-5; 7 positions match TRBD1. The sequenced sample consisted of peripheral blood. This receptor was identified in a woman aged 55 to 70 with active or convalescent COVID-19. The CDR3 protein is CASSLMGQSNQPQHF. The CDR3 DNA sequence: TGCGCCAGCAGCTTGATGGGACAGAGCAATCAGCCCCAGCATTTT.